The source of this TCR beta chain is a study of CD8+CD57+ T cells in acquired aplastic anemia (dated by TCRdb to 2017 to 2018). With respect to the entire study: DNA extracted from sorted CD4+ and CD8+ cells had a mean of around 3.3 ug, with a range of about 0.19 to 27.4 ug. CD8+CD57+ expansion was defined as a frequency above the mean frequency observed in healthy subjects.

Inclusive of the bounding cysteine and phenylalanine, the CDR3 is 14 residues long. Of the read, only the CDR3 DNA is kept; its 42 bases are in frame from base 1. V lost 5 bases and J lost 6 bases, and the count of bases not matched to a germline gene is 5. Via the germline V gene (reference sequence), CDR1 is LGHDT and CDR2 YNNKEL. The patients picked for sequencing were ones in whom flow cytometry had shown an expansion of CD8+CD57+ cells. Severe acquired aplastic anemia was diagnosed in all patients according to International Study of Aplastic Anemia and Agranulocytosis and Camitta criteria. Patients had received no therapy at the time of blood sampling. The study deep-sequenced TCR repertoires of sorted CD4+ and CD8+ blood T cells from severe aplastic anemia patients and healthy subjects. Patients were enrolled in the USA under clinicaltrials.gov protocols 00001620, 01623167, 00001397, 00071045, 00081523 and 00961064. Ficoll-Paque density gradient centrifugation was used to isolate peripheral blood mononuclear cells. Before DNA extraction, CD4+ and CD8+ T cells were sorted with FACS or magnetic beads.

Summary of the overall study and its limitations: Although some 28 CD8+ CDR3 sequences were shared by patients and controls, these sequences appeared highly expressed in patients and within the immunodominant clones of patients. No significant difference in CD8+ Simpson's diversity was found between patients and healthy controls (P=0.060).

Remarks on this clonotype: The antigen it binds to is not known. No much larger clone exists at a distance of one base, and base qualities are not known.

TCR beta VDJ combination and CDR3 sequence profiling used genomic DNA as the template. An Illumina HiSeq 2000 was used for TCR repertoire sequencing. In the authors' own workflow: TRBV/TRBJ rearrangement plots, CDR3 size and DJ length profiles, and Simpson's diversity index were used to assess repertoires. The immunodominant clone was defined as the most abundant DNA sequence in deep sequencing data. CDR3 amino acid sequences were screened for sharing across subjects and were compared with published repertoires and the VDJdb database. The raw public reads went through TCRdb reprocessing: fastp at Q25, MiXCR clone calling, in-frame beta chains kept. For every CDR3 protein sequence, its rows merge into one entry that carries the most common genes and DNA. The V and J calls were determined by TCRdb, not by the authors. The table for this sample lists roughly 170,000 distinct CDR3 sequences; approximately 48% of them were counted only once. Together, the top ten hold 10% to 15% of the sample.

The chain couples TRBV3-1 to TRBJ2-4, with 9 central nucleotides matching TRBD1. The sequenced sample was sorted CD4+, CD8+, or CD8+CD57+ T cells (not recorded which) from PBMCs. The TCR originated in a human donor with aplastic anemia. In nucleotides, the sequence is TGTGCCAGCAGCTCCCGGGACAGGGTAAACATTCAGTACTTC. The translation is CASSSRDRVNIQYF.